Here is one T cell receptor (beta chain) with its context. No cognate antigen has been identified for it. No much larger clone is present one base from it, and per-base qualities are unavailable. Participants in the prospective study were enrolled through a virtual design, were aged 18 to 89 years, and lived in approximately 25 United States geographic areas. In the prospective study, cohorts were assigned on the basis of participant-reported clinical history obtained from a screening survey and a study questionnaire. In the prospective study, whole blood, serum and a nasopharyngeal or oropharyngeal swab were collected from each participant by mobile phlebotomists. Participants in the prospective study had the option to provide additional blood draws and questionnaires over a roughly two-month period. Prospective study blood samples were shipped either frozen or at room temperature before DNA extraction.

The sample is drawn from a study of blood T cell repertoires in COVID-19 (dated by TCRdb to 2020 to 2021). In the study overall: For ImmuneRACE Cohort 3, a participant was defined as recovered based on two consecutive negative NP/OP PCR tests, clearance by a healthcare professional, or resolution of symptoms. A freely available public database, intended as a resource for researchers studying the immune response to SARS-CoV-2, is where the repertoires were released. Collaborator samples came from the United States, Italy and Spain and covered acute and convalescent phases of COVID-19. Subjects who had been exposed to COVID-19, were actively infected with it, or had recovered from it provided the deeply sampled blood TCRbeta repertoires that made up the dataset. The material from the prospective study consisted of cDNA or gDNA derived from T cells, B-cell-depleted T cells, or PBMCs. A de-identified subject ID, COVID-19 status, age in years and sex were almost always included in the sample metadata. The samples were drawn from two sources: the first 160 participants of the ongoing ImmuneRACE study, and fewer than 1,500 subjects contributed by 6 global collaborators. Where HLA class I and class II types were available, the types were taken from metadata supplied by the sample provider, not from assay-based typing. The paper as a whole reports these results and caveats: The quantity of clinical and demographic metadata differed by source and by participant and was supplied without curation.

TCRbeta CDR3 regions were amplified from genomic DNA by means of the immunoSEQ Assay, a bias-controlled multiplex PCR. Processing in the source paper ran as follows. The number of nucleated cells in each sample was estimated from the amplification of reference gene primers within the assay. To quantify the absolute abundance of each unique TCRbeta CDR3 rearrangement, sequence reads were collapsed and filtered. Productive Simpson clonality was computed per sample as the square root of Simpson's diversity index over productive rearrangements. In TCRdb, the immuneACCESS table is reduced to in-frame sequences with V and J assigned. These tables do not hold every clone; where another copy was compared, an unresolved V gene accounts for under half, and the others remain unexplained. The D gene and trimming were derived from the DNA, and the V and J assignments and clone size from that table. The sample table contains over 200,000 clones; only one count was recorded for roughly nine tenths of them. The ten biggest clones cover approximately 2.8% of the sample.

The receptor's source is a woman aged 45-65 years in a cohort exposed to, infected with or recovered from COVID-19 (not recorded which). The sample comprised PBMCs or T cells enriched from blood (not recorded which).

The CDR3 loop reads CAWKRNRGPYEQYF. The DNA is as follows: TGTGCCTGGAAACGGAACAGGGGCCCCTACGAGCAGTACTTC. The V and J genes are TRBV30 and TRBJ2-7, and 7 bases in between align with TRBD1. V ends up 4 bases short and J 2 bases short, with an unmatched junction base count of 8. Based on the germline V gene (reference sequence), the CDR1 and CDR2 sequences are GTSNPN and SVGIG. The CDR3 starts with the cysteine, ends with the phenylalanine, and has 14 residues. The sequence is cut down to CDR3 DNA, 42 bases in frame from base 1.